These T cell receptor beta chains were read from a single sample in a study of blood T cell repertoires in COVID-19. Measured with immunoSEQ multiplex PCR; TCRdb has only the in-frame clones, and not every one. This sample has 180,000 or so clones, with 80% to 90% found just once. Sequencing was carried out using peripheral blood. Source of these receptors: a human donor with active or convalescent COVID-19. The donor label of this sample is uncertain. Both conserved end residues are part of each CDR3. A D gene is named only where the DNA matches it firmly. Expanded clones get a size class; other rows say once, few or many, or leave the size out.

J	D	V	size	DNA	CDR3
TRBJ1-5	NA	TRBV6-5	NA	TGTGCCAGCACCCCGACGAGGAATAGCAATCAGCCCCAGCATTTT	CASTPTRNSNQPQHF
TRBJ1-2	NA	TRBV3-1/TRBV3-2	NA	TGTGCCAGCAGCCAAGATCTTCGGGGGACTAGCTATGGCTACACCTTC	CASSQDLRGTSYGYTF
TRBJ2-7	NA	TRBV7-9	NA	TGTGCCAGCAGCCGCCGCACTAGCTACGAGCAGTACTTC	CASSRRTSYEQYF
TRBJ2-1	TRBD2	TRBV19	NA	TGTGCCAGTACGGGGTGGGGACTAGCGTCAAGCGGGGGGTCCTACAATGAGCAGTTCTTC	CASTGWGLASSGGSYNEQFF
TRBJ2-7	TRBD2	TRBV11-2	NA	TGTGCCAGCAGCTCCCAATCGGGACTAGCCTACGAGCAGTACTTC	CASSSQSGLAYEQYF
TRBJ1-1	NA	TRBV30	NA	TGTGCCAGCGACAGGATTGACACCATGAACACTGAAGCTTTCTTT	CASDRIDTMNTEAFF
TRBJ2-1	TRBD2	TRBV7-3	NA	TGTGCCAGCAGCTCGGGACTAGCGCATTACAATGAGCAGTTCTTC	CASSSGLAHYNEQFF
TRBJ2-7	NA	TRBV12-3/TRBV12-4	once	TGTGCCAGCAGTATGTATAGCACGCAGTACTTC	CASSMYSTQYF
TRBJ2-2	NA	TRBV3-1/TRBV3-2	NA	TGTGCCAGCAGCCACGGGCGGGGTAGCACCGGGGAGCTGTTTTTT	CASSHGRGSTGELFF
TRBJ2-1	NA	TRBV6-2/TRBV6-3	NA	TGTGCCAGCAGTTACAGGTCGTTTGGGGGCTGGGGTGAGCAGTTCTTC	CASSYRSFGGWGEQFF
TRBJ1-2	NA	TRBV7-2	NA	TGTGCCAGCAGCATTAATACAGGGTACTATGGCTACACCTTC	CASSINTGYYGYTF
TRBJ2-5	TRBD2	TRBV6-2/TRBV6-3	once	TGTGCCAGCAGTTACCCGCTTCGTCCGGGGGGGTTTAAAGAGACCCAGTACTTC	CASSYPLRPGGFKETQYF
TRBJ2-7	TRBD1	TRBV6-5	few	TGTGCCATCATACCCCCTGACAGGGCCTACGAGCAGTACTTC	CAIIPPDRAYEQYF
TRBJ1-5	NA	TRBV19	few	TGTGCCAGTAGTGGTACCGGGACAAGCAATCAGCCCCAGCATTTT	CASSGTGTSNQPQHF
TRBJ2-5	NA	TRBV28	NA	TGTGCCAGCAGTAATATAGAGACCCAGTACTTC	CASSNIETQYF
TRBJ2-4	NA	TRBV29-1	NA	TGCAGCACTGACCAGGGAGCCAAAAACATTCAGTACTTC	CSTDQGAKNIQYF
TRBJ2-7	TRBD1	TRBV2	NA	TGTGCCAGCACCTTGGACAGGGGCCCCCGCTACGAGCAGTACTTC	CASTLDRGPRYEQYF
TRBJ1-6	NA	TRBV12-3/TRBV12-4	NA	TGTGCCAGCAGTTTTGGGGCGAATTCACCCCTCCACTTT	CASSFGANSPLHF
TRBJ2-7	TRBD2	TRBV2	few	TGTGCCAGCAGAAGAAGCGGGGAGCCGACCTACGAGCAGTACTTC	CASRRSGEPTYEQYF
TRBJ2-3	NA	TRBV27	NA	TGTGCCAGCAAGGGGGGGAGAAATACGCAGTATTTT	CASKGGRNTQYF
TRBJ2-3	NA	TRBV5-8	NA	TGTGCCAGCAGCCAGAGCACAGATACGCAGTATTTT	CASSQSTDTQYF
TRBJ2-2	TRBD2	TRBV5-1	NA	TGCGCCAGCAGCTTGGGTACTAGCGGGAGTTGGGGCACCGGGGAGCTGTTTTTT	CASSLGTSGSWGTGELFF
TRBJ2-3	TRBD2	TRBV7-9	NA	TGTGCCAGCAGCTTGGGGACTAGCGGGGGCACAGATACGCAGTATTTT	CASSLGTSGGTDTQYF
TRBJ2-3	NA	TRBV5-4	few	TGTGCCAGCAGCTCCGCCAGGGGGGCCGCAGATACGCAGTATTTT	CASSSARGAADTQYF